Each of the 22 T cell receptor beta chains below was sequenced from the same sample in a study of blood T cell repertoires in COVID-19. Produced via immunoSEQ multiplex PCR; TCRdb's table is partial and in-frame only. The data hold 150,000 to 200,000 clones, with 88% observed a single time. The sample consisted of peripheral blood. These receptors were taken from a man aged 40-49 years with active or convalescent COVID-19.

This clone has a single count. The chain couples TRBV27 to TRBJ2-7, with 9 bases that match TRBD1. CDR3 length: 15 amino acids. V lost 5 bases, J lost 2 bases, and 7 bases stayed unmatched. Germline CDR1 is MNHEY and CDR2 is SMNVEV (reference sequence). CDR3 nucleotide sequence: TGTGCCAGCAGTACTCAACAGGGGGCCACCTACGAGCAGTACTTC. This translates into CASSTQQGATYEQYF.

Only one count was recorded for this clone. This sequence joins TRBV6-5 and TRBJ2-3; 7 nucleotides line up with TRBD2. Germline CDR1 MNHEY, CDR2 SVGAGI. Trimming took 6 bases from V and 7 from J; bases not matched to a gene: 7. The CDR3 length is 13 residues. Here the CDR3 reads CASSGLGGNTQYF. As DNA, the CDR3 is TGTGCCAGCAGCGGTCTGGGGGGGAATACGCAGTATTTT.

This chain joins TRBV19 and TRBJ1-5; perhaps TRBD1 as D (6 bases). The CDR3 covers 13 residues. Per the germline V gene, CDR1 is LNHDA and CDR2 is SQIVND (reference sequence). Between the trimmed V and J ends, which lost 4 bases and 3 bases, there was a span of 7 bases. CDR3 nucleotides: TGTGCCAGTAGTACAGGGGTCAATCAGCCCCAGCATTTT. It translates to CASSTGVNQPQHF.

This chain connects TRBV6-5 to TRBJ1-5, with 8 bases lining up with TRBD1. Germline lookup yields CDR1 MNHEY and CDR2 SVGAGI. Losses at the gene ends were 6 bases for V and 7 bases for J; bases not matched to a gene: 8. The CDR3 runs 14 residues. CDR3 sequence (DNA): TGTGCCAGCAGGCCTCAGGGGGCAGGGCAGCCCCAGCATTTT. It is translated as CASRPQGAGQPQHF.

This chain connects TRBV28 to TRBJ2-5; 9 bases align to TRBD2. The ends lost 5 bases at V and 0 bases at J; junction bases unmatched: 13. This CDR3 spans 18 amino acids. The V gene's germline CDR1 is MDHEN and CDR2 SYDVKM. The CDR3 is CASSTKAGGRTYQETQYF. The CDR3 coding sequence is TGTGCCAGCAGTACTAAAGCGGGAGGCCGTACATACCAAGAGACCCAGTACTTC. Combining the CDR3 with reference TRBV28 and TRBJ2-5 gives the whole variable domain DVKVTQSSRYLVKRTGEKVFLECVQDMDHENMFWYRQDPGLGLRLIYFSYDVKMKEKGDIPEGYSVSREKKERFSLILESASTNQTSMYLCASSTKAGGRTYQETQYFGPGTRLLVL.

This clone occurred once. The CDR3 coding sequence is TGTGCCAGCAGCCAATACACCGGGTCCTACGAGCAGTACTTC. Amino acid sequence: CASSQYTGSYEQYF. V is TRBV4-2 and J is TRBJ2-7, with D hard to call. V was trimmed by 2 bases and J by 1 base, leaving 9 bases between them. There are 14 residues in the CDR3. Germline V gives CDR1 LGHNA, CDR2 YNFKEQ.

The chain is built from TRBV21-1 and TRBJ1-4. TRBV21-1 is given as a pseudogene. This CDR3 is built from 14 residues. The CDR3 DNA reads as TGTGCCAGCAGCTCCCGGGTAACTAATGAAAAACTGTTTTTT. Its protein product is CASSSRVTNEKLFF.

The CDR3 DNA reads as TGCGCCAGCAGCTTACCAGGACTAGCGATGGGGAATGAGCAGTTCTTC. Its protein product is CASSLPGLAMGNEQFF. The genes are TRBV5-1 and TRBJ2-1, with TRBD2 identical over 9 bases. The germline CDR1 and CDR2 sequences are SGHRS and YFSETQ. The CDR3 extends over 16 amino acids. V dropped 2 bases and J dropped 7; count of bases not matched to a gene: 10.

This sequence joins TRBV2 and TRBJ1-1, with TRBD1 matching 7 bases. The CDR3 runs 14 residues. Germline-derived CDR1 and CDR2 are SNHLY and FYNNEI. Trimming at V came to 5 bases and at J to 2 bases, leaving 5 bases not matched to a gene. CDR3 sequence (DNA): TGTGCCAGCAGTTTAGGGACAGCCAACACTGAAGCTTTCTTT. Translated, it gives CASSLGTANTEAFF.

The rearrangement links TRBV5-1 to TRBJ2-2, with 16 nucleotides matching TRBD2. CDR3 length: 23 amino acids. J was trimmed by 7 bases and V by 4 bases; bases with no gene match: 25. Germline V gene sequence: CDR1 SGHRS, CDR2 YFSETQ. The CDR3 sequence: CASSRTGLSSGTSGGAIIGELFF. The CDR3, as DNA: TGCGCCAGCAGCCGGACTGGCTTATCCTCCGGGACTAGCGGGGGGGCAATAATCGGGGAGCTGTTTTTT. Filled out from reference TRBV5-1 and TRBJ2-2, the complete variable domain reads KAGVTQTPRYLIKTRGQQVTLSCSPISGHRSVSWYQQTPGQGLQFLFEYFSETQRNKGNFPGRFSGRQFSNSRSEMNVSTLELGDSALYLCASSRTGLSSGTSGGAIIGELFFGEGSRLTVL.

Here the CDR3 reads CASSLSDSLNTEAFF. CDR3 nucleotides: TGTGCCAGCAGTTTGAGTGACAGCCTGAACACTGAAGCTTTCTTT. The chain joins TRBV27 to TRBJ1-1; TRBD1 is a possible D gene (5 bases). CDR1 is MNHEY and CDR2 is SMNVEV in the germline V gene (reference sequence). The CDR3 is made up of 15 amino acids. V was clipped by 3 bases and J by 0 bases, with 11 bases between them.

V and J are TRBV10-2 and TRBJ1-1; D is ambiguous. V lost 6 bases, J lost 7 bases, and 15 bases lay in between. CDR3 size: 13 residues. Germline-derived CDR1 and CDR2 are WSHSY and SAAADI. The CDR3 DNA is TGCGCCAGCAGCCGGGGAGGGTATGATGAAGCTTTCTTT. Its translation: CASSRGGYDEAFF.

CDR3 DNA sequence: TGCGCCAGCAGCTTGCCTCGGACAGGCCGGACAGATACGCAGTATTTT. It encodes CASSLPRTGRTDTQYF. This rearrangement joins TRBV5-1 to TRBJ2-3; 7 bases agree with TRBD1. CDR1 and CDR2 (germline): SGHRS, YFSETQ. CDR3 length: 16 residues. V lost 1 base, J lost 3 bases, and 8 bases stayed unmatched.

V gene TRBV11-2 combines with J gene TRBJ2-1; D is perhaps TRBD2 (7 bases). Germline V gene lookup returns CDR1 SGHAT and CDR2 FQNNGV. The CDR3 consists of 17 residues. V shed 5 bases and J shed 4 bases, with 21 bases lying between them. The CDR3 protein is CASSRRQGRGPYNEQFF. The DNA of the CDR3 is TGTGCCAGCAGCCGTCGGCAGGGGCGGGGGCCTTACAATGAGCAGTTCTTC.

This clone was picked up one time. Here the CDR3 DNA reads TGTGCCAGTAGTATATACAGGGGGGCAGATACGCAGTATTTT. This codes for CASSIYRGADTQYF. V gene TRBV19 combines with J gene TRBJ2-3; 8 positions agree with TRBD1. The germline V gene encodes CDR1 LNHDA and CDR2 SQIVND (reference sequence). V lost 2 bases and J lost 4; bases outside the gene matches: 2. CDR3 length: 14 residues.

The V gene is TRBV7-9, the J gene TRBJ1-4; 7 positions match TRBD1. Germline CDR1 SEHNR, CDR2 FQNEAQ (reference sequence). This CDR3 comprises 14 residues. Germline trimming cut 3 bases from V and 4 bases from J; bases unmatched to any gene: 2. The CDR3 loop reads CASSFQGVNEKLFF. Written as DNA, the CDR3 is TGTGCCAGCAGCTTCCAGGGGGTTAATGAAAAACTGTTTTTT.

The chain combines TRBV7-2 with TRBJ2-5; TRBD2 might be the D (5 bases). The germline V gene has CDR1 SGHTA and CDR2 FQGNSA. The V end lost 5 bases, the J end lost 5 bases, and 9 bases lay between the germline ends. The CDR3 sequence is 12 residues long. CDR3 sequence: CASSPREETQYF. DNA of the CDR3: TGTGCCAGCAGCCCAAGGGAGGAGACCCAGTACTTC.

V and J are TRBV28 and TRBJ1-1; D gene ambiguous. The CDR3 runs to 17 residues. Trimming cost V 5 bases and J 1 base, with 20 bases left between them. Germline CDR1 is MDHEN and CDR2 is SYDVKM. The CDR3 nucleotides are TGTGCCAGCAGTCCAAGAGGGTGGGCAATTGGGAACACTGAAGCTTTCTTT. Its protein product is CASSPRGWAIGNTEAFF. The complete variable domain, with remaining parts taken from reference TRBV28 and TRBJ1-1, reads DVKVTQSSRYLVKRTGEKVFLECVQDMDHENMFWYRQDPGLGLRLIYFSYDVKMKEKGDIPEGYSVSREKKERFSLILESASTNQTSMYLCASSPRGWAIGNTEAFFGQGTRLTVV.

The gene calls are TRBV2 and TRBJ2-5; D might be TRBD2 (5 bases). Looked up from germline, CDR1 is SNHLY and CDR2 is FYNNEI. The V and J ends lost 7 bases and 1 base respectively, with 16 bases between them. The CDR3 length is 15 residues. The CDR3 DNA follows: TGTGCCAGCACCGGAATTCCGGGATCCCAAGAGACCCAGTACTTC. As protein: CASTGIPGSQETQYF.

The gene calls are TRBV4-2 and TRBJ1-5; D might be TRBD1 (6 bases). Germline assignment: CDR1 LGHNA and CDR2 YNFKEQ. V dropped 0 bases and J dropped 6 bases, with 18 bases sitting between them. The CDR3 totals 17 residues. CDR3 amino acids: CASSQETYTGWTQPQHF. The CDR3 bases are TGTGCCAGCAGCCAAGAAACTTATACAGGGTGGACTCAGCCCCAGCATTTT.

V gene TRBV24-1 combines with J gene TRBJ2-2; 8 positions match TRBD1. Trimming at V came to 5 bases and at J to 2 bases, leaving 9 bases not matched to a gene. Germline lookup yields CDR1 KGHDR and CDR2 SFDVKD. CDR3 length equals 17 residues. CDR3 region: CATSAVSGGFNTGELFF. CDR3 nucleotides: TGTGCCACCAGTGCCGTTTCAGGGGGCTTCAACACCGGGGAGCTGTTTTTT.

V gene TRBV7-9 combines with J gene TRBJ2-7; 7 nucleotides match TRBD1. The germline V gene encodes CDR1 SEHNR and CDR2 FQNEAQ (reference sequence). The CDR3 has 18 residues. Trimming took 0 bases from V and 0 from J; bases not matched to a gene: 11. The DNA of the CDR3 is TGTGCCAGCAGCTTAGCAAGGGCCGGGACAGCTAGCTCCTACGAGCAGTACTTC. It specifies CASSLARAGTASSYEQYF.